This note documents a single T cell receptor beta chain sequence. The antigen is not known. CDR3 length equals 13 residues. Trimming cost V 0 bases and J 6 bases, with 7 bases left between them. Germline CDR1 and CDR2: SGHDN and FVKESK. This specimen belongs to a study of shared clonotypes between healthy human individuals. About the study: A couple of female and a few male donors aged 18 to 49 were enrolled.

Study outcomes and limitations: Non-shared clonotypes were found to have lower generation probabilities than the clonotypes that were shared by all four of the sorted-subset donors. A limitation of the genetic and exposure-history diversity represented arose from few donors.

The assay was run at deep level. Assay used: immunoSEQ multiplex PCR; TCRdb lists only in-frame clones, some missing. The data hold a few million clones, with approximately 94% observed a single time. Sequenced input: naive CD4+ T cells sorted from blood. Subset indicated: CD45RA+ positively selected. V gene TRBV14 combines with J gene TRBJ2-3; tentatively, D is TRBD2 (6 bases). The TCR originated in a man between 18 and 29 years old in good health. The CDR3 region is CASSQEAGDTQYF. DNA of the CDR3: TGTGCCAGCAGCCAAGAGGCGGGGGATACGCAGTATTTT.